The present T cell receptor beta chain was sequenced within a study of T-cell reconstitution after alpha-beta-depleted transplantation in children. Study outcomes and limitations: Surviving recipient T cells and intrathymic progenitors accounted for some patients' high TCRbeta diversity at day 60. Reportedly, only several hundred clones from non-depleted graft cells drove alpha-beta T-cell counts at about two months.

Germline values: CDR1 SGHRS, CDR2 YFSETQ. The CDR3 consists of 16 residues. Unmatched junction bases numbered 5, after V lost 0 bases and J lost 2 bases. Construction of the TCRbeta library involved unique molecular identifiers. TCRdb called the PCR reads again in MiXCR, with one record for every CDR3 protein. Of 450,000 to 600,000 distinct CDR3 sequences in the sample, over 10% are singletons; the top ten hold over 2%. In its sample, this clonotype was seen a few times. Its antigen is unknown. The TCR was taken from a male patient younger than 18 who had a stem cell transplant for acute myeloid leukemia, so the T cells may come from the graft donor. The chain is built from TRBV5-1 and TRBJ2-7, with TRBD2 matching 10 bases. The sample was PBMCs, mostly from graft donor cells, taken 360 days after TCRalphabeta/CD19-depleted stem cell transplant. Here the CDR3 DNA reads TGCGCCAGCAGCTTGGACCCTAGCGGGAGTCCCTACGAGCAGTACTTC. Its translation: CASSLDPSGSPYEQYF.